These 3 T cell receptor beta chains were sequenced from one sample in a study of Ad26.COV2.S vaccination and SARS-CoV-2 variants. Profiled with immunoSEQ multiplex PCR; TCRdb holds only in-frame clones, not every one. Altogether some 520,000 clones are present, approximately 90% being singletons, with the ten largest covering roughly 13%. Treatment described: 15 to 20 received Ad26.COV2.S at low or high dose, single or two shots; 5 received placebo; per-sample allocation not given. The investigators took samples on day 63 after the first vaccine or placebo injection. Here the sequenced sample was peripheral blood, taken in a trial of Ad26.COV2.S vaccine versus placebo. All receptors come from a person aged 18-60 years who received the Ad26.COV2.S COVID-19 vaccine or a placebo.

The chain recombines TRBV28 with TRBJ2-7; D gene uncertain. The CDR3 contains 11 residues. V was trimmed by 7 bases and J by 3 bases, leaving 7 bases between them. The germline CDR1 and CDR2 sequences are MDHEN and SYDVKM. The CDR3 DNA is TGTGCCAGCAATACGTTCTACGAGCAGTACTTC. It encodes CASNTFYEQYF.

The rearrangement joins TRBV27 to TRBJ2-3; tentatively, D is TRBD2 (6 bases). CDR1 is MNHEY and CDR2 is SMNVEV in the germline V gene (reference sequence). Trimming left V 3 bases short and J 0 bases short, with 10 bases between. The CDR3 consists of 15 residues. The CDR3 DNA reads TGTGCCAGCAGTTTGTCGCGGGGAAGCACAGATACGCAGTATTTT. This sequence encodes CASSLSRGSTDTQYF.

In this sample, this clone turned up once. Other DNA variants within this sample encode the same CDR3. This chain links TRBV19 with TRBJ1-1; no firm D call. CDR3 size: 13 residues. Trimming left V 3 bases short and J 0 bases short, with 5 bases between. Per the germline V gene, CDR1 is LNHDA and CDR2 is SQIVND (reference sequence). In DNA form, the CDR3 reads TGTGCCAGTAGTATCTCAGTGAACACTGAAGCTTTCTTT. Translation: CASSISVNTEAFF.